This T cell receptor (beta chain) originates from a study of CD4+ T cells in melanoma. General study results and limits: Reportedly, melanoma neoantigen-specific CD4+ T cells showed varied differentiation states. CD8+ T cell, macrophage and B cell function reportedly correlated with neoantigen-specific CD4+ T cells.

This CDR3 spans 13 amino acids. Trimming left V 5 bases short and J 2 bases short, with 9 bases between. CDR1 MNHEY and CDR2 SMNVEV come from the germline V gene (reference sequence). This clone turned up a few times. Its antigen is undetermined. The data were produced by immunoSEQ multiplex PCR, yet TCRdb's version contains in-frame clones alone and is incomplete. Of fewer than 20,000 clones in the sample, more than 70% are singletons; the top ten hold roughly 12%. The chain couples TRBV27 to TRBJ2-5; D could derive from TRBD1 or TRBD2 (5 bases each). This sequence originates from a human donor with melanoma. The specimen was cells from a culture (not recorded whether cultured in vitro). CDR3 in amino acids: CASSGTSQETQYF. CDR3 DNA: TGTGCCAGCAGTGGGACCTCACAAGAGACCCAGTACTTC.